This T cell receptor (beta chain) was recorded in a study of Graves' ophthalmopathy and Graves' hyperthyroidism. New diagnoses, under 2 months' duration, and ages 18 to 65 characterized the hyperthyroidism patients. Clinical symptoms, serum thyroxine, TRAb, thyroid ultrasound and orbital computed tomography formed the basis of diagnosis. Broader study findings: Blood also held most thyroid clonotypes expanded above 0.001 frequency.

Only a few counts were recorded for this clonotype. Its antigen is unknown. RNA transcripts served as template for amplifying TCR beta CDR3 sequences. HTBI primers primed a first-round RT-PCR, and a second-round multiplex PCR followed. TCRdb passed the multiplex PCR reads through MiXCR, listing each CDR3 protein once. The sample has some 1.1 million distinct CDR3 sequences, approximately 35% seen once. Trimming removed 7 bases at V and 3 bases at J, with 13 bases between. Germline loops: CDR1 SGDLS, CDR2 YYNGEE. The CDR3 contains 13 residues. The V call is TRBV9, the J call TRBJ2-5; no clear D gene. The receptor comes from an adult man with Graves' hyperthyroidism. Sequenced input: peripheral blood or thyroid tissue (not recorded which). For the CDR3, the DNA is TGTGCCAGCTCACCACCTGTCAAAGAGACCCAGTACTTC. This translates into CASSPPVKETQYF.